The 25 T cell receptor beta chains below come from one sample, sequenced in a study of blood T cell repertoires in COVID-19 (dated by TCRdb to about 2020). The library was made by the immunoSEQ multiplex PCR assay. Here the immuneACCESS table is served through TCRdb, limited to in-frame sequences with V and J called. Missing clones are a known gap in these copies; in checked studies unresolved V genes cover under half, and the rest lacks a known reason. In all, the sample holds under 100,000 clones, and about 82% of those were seen once. Together, the top ten hold 10% to 15% of the sample. Sequencing used peripheral blood. These receptors were taken from a woman aged 65 to 85 with active or convalescent COVID-19.

This chain uses TRBV15 with TRBJ2-2, with D unresolved. Per germline, CDR1 LNHNV and CDR2 YYDKDF (reference sequence). Trimming shortened V by 0 bases and J by 0 bases, and 11 bases separated the two germline ends. The CDR3 has 17 residues. The CDR3 DNA sequence: TGTGCCACCAGCAGAGAACACACGAGCGCGAACACCGGGGAGCTGTTTTTT. Residues: CATSREHTSANTGELFF.

This rearrangement joins TRBV5-4 to TRBJ2-5, with TRBD2 identical over 8 bases. V lost 0 bases and J lost 7; bases outside the gene matches: 14. This CDR3 region has 17 residues. Germline loops: CDR1 SGHNT, CDR2 YYREEE (reference sequence). Here the CDR3 DNA reads TGTGCCAGCAGCTTGGCCTCCGGTAGCGGGGCCGGGCGGACCCAGTACTTC. Translated: CASSLASGSGAGRTQYF.

The chain uses TRBV5-1 and TRBJ1-3, with 10 bases lining up with TRBD1. J lost 4 bases, V lost 2 bases, and 3 bases had no gene match. This CDR3 has 15 amino acids. Per germline, CDR1 SGHRS and CDR2 YFSETQ. Here the CDR3 reads CASSFGGQGGNTIYF. CDR3 coding DNA: TGCGCCAGCAGCTTCGGGGGACAGGGGGGAAACACCATATATTTT.

V and J are TRBV5-1 and TRBJ2-7, with D possibly matching TRBD1 (6 bases). The germline V gene has CDR1 SGHRS and CDR2 YFSETQ. This CDR3 spans 13 amino acids. Deletions cut 3 bases from V and 2 bases from J, with 9 bases between. CDR3 nucleotide sequence: TGCGCCAGCAGCTGGGGACAAACCTACGAGCAGTACTTC. This translates into CASSWGQTYEQYF.

The chain has TRBV29-1 and TRBJ2-1; 9 bases agree with TRBD2. The length of the CDR3 is 13 residues. The germline V gene has CDR1 SQVTM and CDR2 ANQGSEA. Trimming removed 4 bases from V and 9 bases from J; junction bases left unmatched: 7. In DNA, the CDR3 is TGCAGCGTTGCCCGCGGGGGGGCCGCTGAGCAGTTCTTC. This codes for CSVARGGAAEQFF.

This chain connects TRBV3-1 (or the pseudogene TRBV3-2) to TRBJ1-1; D is unclear. V was cut by 4 bases and J by 5 bases, with 20 bases left in between. In germline, CDR1 is LGHDT, CDR2 YNNKEL (reference sequence). The CDR3 length is 16 residues. CDR3 amino acids: CASSPPRPGFVTEAFF. In DNA, the CDR3 is TGTGCCAGCAGCCCCCCCCGCCCCGGGTTTGTGACTGAAGCTTTCTTT.

In its sample, this clone was seen once. The genes are TRBV27 and TRBJ1-2; D is undetermined. Germline V lookup: CDR1 MNHEY, CDR2 SMNVEV (reference sequence). The CDR3 totals 13 residues. With 2 bases removed from V and 4 bases from J, the gap between germline ends came to 8 bases. CDR3 residues: CASSLAGSYGYTF. For the CDR3, the DNA is TGTGCCAGCAGTTTAGCCGGGTCCTATGGCTACACCTTC.

The rearrangement links TRBV5-1 to TRBJ2-7; D is perhaps TRBD2 (5 bases). In germline, CDR1 is SGHRS, CDR2 YFSETQ. Trimming shortened V by 4 bases and J by 3 bases, and 14 bases separated the two germline ends. The CDR3 has 14 residues. The CDR3 loop reads CASSPGVEGYEQYF. Here the CDR3 DNA reads TGCGCCAGCAGCCCCGGAGTTGAGGGCTACGAGCAGTACTTC.

The V and J genes are TRBV11-2 and TRBJ2-7; 8 bases match TRBD1. The CDR3 contains 13 residues. Germline assignment: CDR1 SGHAT and CDR2 FQNNGV. Trimming removed 5 bases from V and 6 bases from J; junction bases left unmatched: 6. The CDR3 region has the DNA TGTGCCAGCAGCCTCGACAGGGGTGGCGAGCAGTACTTC. Amino acid sequence: CASSLDRGGEQYF.

This rearrangement joins TRBV7-9 to TRBJ1-1; 8 positions match TRBD1. The ends lost 2 bases at V and 7 bases at J; junction bases unmatched: 3. CDR3 length: 13 residues. In germline, CDR1 is SEHNR, CDR2 FQNEAQ (reference sequence). This CDR3 is CASSLTRGLEAFF. The CDR3, as DNA: TGTGCCAGCAGCTTAACCAGGGGGCTTGAAGCTTTCTTT.

The J gene is TRBJ2-2, the V gene TRBV6-5; 13 bases agree with TRBD2. CDR1 is MNHEY and CDR2 is SVGAGI in the germline V gene. The CDR3 has 16 amino acids. Losses at the gene ends were 1 base for V and 5 bases for J; bases not matched to a gene: 1. The DNA for the CDR3 is TGTGCCAGCAGTTACTGGACTAGCGGGGGTACCGGGGAGCTGTTTTTT. Its translation: CASSYWTSGGTGELFF.

The CDR3, as DNA: TGTGCCATCATCCTGGCTAGCGGGTTCCAAGAGACCCAGTACTTC. This encodes CAIILASGFQETQYF. The chain carries TRBV10-3 and TRBJ2-5; 8 bases line up with TRBD2. This CDR3 comprises 15 residues. Germline CDR1 and CDR2: ENHRY and SYGVKD. V trimming: 7 bases; J trimming: 1 base; junction bases outside the gene matches: 8.

V and J are TRBV5-4 and TRBJ2-7, with 13 bases aligning to TRBD2. Germline V gives CDR1 SGHNT, CDR2 YYREEE (reference sequence). The V segment lost 5 bases and the J segment 2 bases; nucleotides outside the gene matches: 4. This CDR3 is 15 amino acids long. CDR3 bases: TGTGCCAGCAGACCAACTAGCGGGGGGGCCTACGAGCAGTACTTC. It translates to CASRPTSGGAYEQYF.

This clone was observed a handful of times. The J gene is TRBJ2-5, the V gene TRBV3-1 (or the pseudogene TRBV3-2); D unclear. The V and J ends lost 1 base and 5 bases respectively, with 2 bases between them. The CDR3 has 11 residues. CDR1 is LGHDT, CDR2 YNNKEL, per germline (reference sequence). CDR3: CASSQAETQYF. In nucleotides, the CDR3 is TGTGCCAGCAGCCAAGCGGAGACCCAGTACTTC.

This sequence joins TRBV7-2 and TRBJ1-6; D gene ambiguous. The germline V gene encodes CDR1 SGHTA and CDR2 FQGNSA. V was clipped by 1 base and J by 6 bases, with 7 bases between them. CDR3 length: 14 amino acids. The CDR3 is CASSLEPSNSPLHF. In DNA, the CDR3 is TGTGCCAGCAGCTTAGAGCCGTCTAATTCACCCCTCCACTTT.

J is TRBJ1-5 and V is TRBV5-8; D might be TRBD1 (5 bases). CDR1 and CDR2 (germline): SGHTS, YDEGEE. The V gene lost 5 bases and the J gene lost 10 bases, with 16 bases spanning the gap. The CDR3 covers 13 residues. DNA of the CDR3: TGTGCCAGCAGGGATCCCAGGGAGGGACCCCAGCATTTT. Encoded protein: CASRDPREGPQHF. Based on the CDR3 plus reference TRBV5-8 and TRBJ1-5, the full variable domain is EAGVTQSPTHLIKTRGQQATLRCSPISGHTSVYWYQQALGLGLQFLLWYDEGEERNRGNFPPRFSGRQFPNYSSELNVNALELEDSALYLCASRDPREGPQHFGDGTRLSIL.

The V and J genes are TRBV6-5 and TRBJ1-1, with a tentative D call TRBD1 (6 bases). V shed 6 bases and J shed 4 bases, with 15 bases lying between them. The CDR3 extends over 14 amino acids. Germline V gene data show CDR1 as MNHEY and CDR2 as SVGAGI. Here the CDR3 DNA reads TGTGCCAGCAGGGGTTCCGGGACATCCACTGAAGCTTTCTTT. Its translation is CASRGSGTSTEAFF.

This rearrangement joins TRBV6-7 to TRBJ2-7, with 7 bases identical to TRBD1. TRBV6-7 counts as an open reading frame of uncertain function. V shed 2 bases, J shed 1 base, and the junction held 17 bases outside the gene matches. The CDR3 sequence is 19 residues long. The CDR3 protein is CASSYHNTDRDSRSYEQYF. The CDR3 nucleotides read TGTGCCAGCAGTTACCACAATACAGACCGGGACAGTCGATCCTACGAGCAGTACTTC.

The V call is TRBV2, the J call TRBJ2-2; D may be TRBD2 (6 bases). Germline values: CDR1 SNHLY, CDR2 FYNNEI. The CDR3 length is 15 residues. V lost 8 bases to trimming and J lost 3 bases, with 16 bases between them. The CDR3 region is CASAPWSGDTGELFF. As DNA, the CDR3 is TGTGCCAGCGCACCTTGGTCGGGAGACACCGGGGAGCTGTTTTTT.

This chain links TRBV11-3 with TRBJ2-7, with a tentative D call TRBD2 (5 bases). Trimming took off 4 bases at V and 2 bases at J, with 9 bases between the two ends. Germline-derived CDR1 and CDR2 are SGHNT and YENEEA. This CDR3 is 13 amino acids long. CDR3 amino acids: CASSSGSTYEQYF. The CDR3 DNA is TGTGCCAGCAGCTCGGGATCGACCTACGAGCAGTACTTC.

V is TRBV5-6 and J is TRBJ1-4; D is uncertain. The V end was cut by 3 bases, the J end by 3 bases, with 12 bases between. The germline CDR1 and CDR2 sequences are SGHDT and YYEEEE. This CDR3 is 15 amino acids long. The CDR3 DNA is TGTGCCAGCAGCTCCTCGTCGGGGTCTAATGAAAAACTGTTTTTT. This gives the protein CASSSSSGSNEKLFF.

The V and J genes are TRBV7-9 and TRBJ1-2; D gene ambiguous. CDR3 length equals 12 residues. The germline V and J ends were trimmed by 7 bases and 4 bases, with 10 bases remaining between them. The germline V gene has CDR1 SEHNR and CDR2 FQNEAQ (reference sequence). The CDR3 loop is CASTPAGYGYTF. The CDR3 DNA is TGTGCCAGCACCCCGGCGGGCTATGGCTACACCTTC.

The chain joins TRBV10-3 to TRBJ2-1; D is possibly TRBD2 (6 bases). The length of the CDR3 is 17 residues. Germline V gene sequence: CDR1 ENHRY, CDR2 SYGVKD. The V end was cut by 4 bases, the J end by 3 bases, with 19 bases between. CDR3 loop: CAISVREDGGNYNEQFF. The CDR3, as DNA: TGTGCCATCAGTGTAAGGGAAGACGGGGGAAACTACAATGAGCAGTTCTTC.

The chain uses TRBV4-1 and TRBJ1-6; 8 bases line up with TRBD1. The CDR3 is 16 amino acids. CDR1 and CDR2 (germline): MGHRA, YSYEKL. The V segment lost 4 bases and the J segment 5 bases; nucleotides outside the gene matches: 7. The CDR3 spells CASSLFTGGNNSPLHF. The CDR3 DNA is TGCGCCAGCAGCCTTTTCACAGGGGGTAATAATTCACCCCTCCACTTT.

The gene calls are TRBV5-1 and TRBJ2-3; D is ambiguous. Trimming pared 0 bases from V and 7 bases from J, leaving 12 bases between. The length of the CDR3 is 14 residues. CDR1 and CDR2 (germline): SGHRS, YFSETQ. CDR3 DNA: TGCGCCAGCAGCTTGGAAGACTCTAGGAATACGCAGTATTTT. Amino acid sequence: CASSLEDSRNTQYF.